This T cell receptor beta chain is drawn from a study of T cell responses to AZD1222 COVID-19 vaccine. Regarding the study as a whole: Mostly white British, mostly female donors; authors suggested clonal diversity may be underestimated. Samples come after the peak T cell response, not at day 14. Spike-specific TCR breadth rose after two AZD1222 doses, and depth rose as well.

Libraries were prepared by immunoSEQ multiplex PCR; TCRdb keeps only in-frame clonotypes and omits some of them. The profile shows over 100,000 clones, 70% to 90% of them singletons. As to this clone: The antigen is unknown.

Trimming left V 3 bases short and J 2 bases short, with 8 bases between. Per germline, CDR1 LNHDA and CDR2 SQIVND (reference sequence). This CDR3 spans 14 amino acids. This TCR was recovered from an adult who received the MenACWY meningococcal vaccine as a control. The specimen was peripheral blood, collected 28 days after the second dose of the MenACWY control vaccine. The rearrangement joins TRBV19 to TRBJ1-5; D is perhaps TRBD1 (6 bases). The CDR3 DNA reads as TGTGCCAGTAGTATTTCAGGGGGCAATCAGCCCCAGCATTTT. The encoded protein is CASSISGGNQPQHF.